This T cell receptor beta chain comes out of a study of T cells after yellow fever vaccination. Notes on the study in general: Most primary-vaccination clones recurred post-booster (roughly 96% CD4, around 88% CD8). Peaking faster, on day 5 versus 15, the secondary response was nonetheless weaker.

The germline V gene has CDR1 DFQATT and CDR2 SNEGSKA (reference sequence). Trimming took 1 base from V and 6 from J; bases not matched to a gene: 2. This CDR3 comprises 14 residues. TCRdb ran MiXCR on the 5' RACE reads and lists one entry per CDR3 protein. The sample has some 560,000 distinct CDR3 sequences; about 15% are singletons. Note on this clonotype: What it binds is unknown.

The rearrangement uses TRBV20-1 and TRBJ1-4, with 10 bases that match TRBD1. The sample was PBMCs, taken around 5 days after the first yellow fever vaccination. The receptor was isolated from a man between 18 and 29 years old who received the YFV17D yellow fever vaccine. As DNA, the CDR3 is TGCAGTGCTAGAGGGACAGGGGGTTATGAAAAACTGTTTTTT. Protein product: CSARGTGGYEKLFF.